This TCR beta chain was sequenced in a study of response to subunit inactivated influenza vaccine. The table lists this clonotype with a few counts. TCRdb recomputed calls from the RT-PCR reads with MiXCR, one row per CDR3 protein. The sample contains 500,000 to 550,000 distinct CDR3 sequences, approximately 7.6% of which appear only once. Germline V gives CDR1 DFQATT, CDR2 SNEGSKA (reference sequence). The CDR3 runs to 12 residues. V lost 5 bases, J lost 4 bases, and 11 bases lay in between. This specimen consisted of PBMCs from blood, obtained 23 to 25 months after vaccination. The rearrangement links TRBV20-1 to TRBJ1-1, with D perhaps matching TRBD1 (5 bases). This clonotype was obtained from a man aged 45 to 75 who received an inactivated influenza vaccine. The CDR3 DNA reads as TGCAGTGCTGGACCCCAGGGCACTGAAGCTTTCTTT. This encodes CSAGPQGTEAFF.